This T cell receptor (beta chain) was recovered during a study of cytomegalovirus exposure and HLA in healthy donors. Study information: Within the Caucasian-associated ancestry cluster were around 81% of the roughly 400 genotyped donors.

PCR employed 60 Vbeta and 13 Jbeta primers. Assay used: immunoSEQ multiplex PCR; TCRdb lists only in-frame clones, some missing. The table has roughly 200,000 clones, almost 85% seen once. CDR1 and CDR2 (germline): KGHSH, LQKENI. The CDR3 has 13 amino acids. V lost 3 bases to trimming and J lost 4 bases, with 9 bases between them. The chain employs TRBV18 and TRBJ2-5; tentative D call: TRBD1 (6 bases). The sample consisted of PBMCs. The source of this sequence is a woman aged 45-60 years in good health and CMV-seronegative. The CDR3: CASSPGHGETQYF. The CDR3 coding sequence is TGTGCCAGCTCACCGGGACATGGAGAGACCCAGTACTTC.